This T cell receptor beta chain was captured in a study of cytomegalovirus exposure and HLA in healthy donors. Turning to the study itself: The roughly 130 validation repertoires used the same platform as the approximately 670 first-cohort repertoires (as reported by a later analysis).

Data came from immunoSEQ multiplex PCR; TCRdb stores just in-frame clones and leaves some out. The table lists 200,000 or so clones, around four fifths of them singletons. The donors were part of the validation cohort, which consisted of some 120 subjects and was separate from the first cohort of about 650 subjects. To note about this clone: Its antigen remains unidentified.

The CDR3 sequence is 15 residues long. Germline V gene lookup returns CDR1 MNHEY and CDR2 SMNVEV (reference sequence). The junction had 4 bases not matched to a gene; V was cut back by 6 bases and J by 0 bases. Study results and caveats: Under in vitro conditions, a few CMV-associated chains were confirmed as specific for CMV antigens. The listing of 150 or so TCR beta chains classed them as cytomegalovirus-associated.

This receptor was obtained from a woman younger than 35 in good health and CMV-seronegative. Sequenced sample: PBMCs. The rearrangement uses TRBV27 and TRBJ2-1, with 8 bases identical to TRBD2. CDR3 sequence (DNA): TGTGCCAGCAGCATGAGCGGGGGCTCCTACAATGAGCAGTTCTTC. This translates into CASSMSGGSYNEQFF.